The clone carrying this T cell receptor beta chain has ten or more counts. Its specificity is not known. This record comes from a study of Graves' ophthalmopathy and Graves' hyperthyroidism. The authors amplified TCR beta CDR3 regions, and they did so from RNA transcripts for repertoire sequencing. HTBI-primed RT-PCR formed the first round, and a multiplex PCR formed the second. TCRdb re-called the multiplex PCR reads through MiXCR, storing one row per CDR3 protein. This table has approximately 700,000 distinct CDR3 sequences, roughly two fifths appearing once. General observations from the study: Sensitivity reached less than 71% and specificity about 78% when the model predicted ophthalmopathy progression.

Germline V CDR1 and CDR2: SGHTA, FQGTGA. V was cut by 5 bases and J by 1 base, with 12 bases left in between. The CDR3 sequence is 15 residues long. The J gene is TRBJ1-3, the V gene TRBV7-3; no firm D call. Sequenced material: peripheral blood. This clonotype was sampled from an adult man with Graves' ophthalmopathy. The CDR3 region is CASSPTGGSGNTIYF. As DNA, the CDR3 is TGTGCCAGCAGCCCTACGGGCGGTTCTGGAAACACCATATATTTT.